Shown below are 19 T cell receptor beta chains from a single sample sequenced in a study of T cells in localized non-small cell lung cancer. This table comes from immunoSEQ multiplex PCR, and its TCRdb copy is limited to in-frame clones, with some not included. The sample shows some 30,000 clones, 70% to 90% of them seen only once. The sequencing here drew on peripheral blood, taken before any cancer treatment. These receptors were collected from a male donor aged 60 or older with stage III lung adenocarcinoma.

The CDR3 here is CASSFTGTAETQYF. In DNA, the CDR3 is TGTGCCAGCAGCTTCACCGGGACAGCGGAGACCCAGTACTTC. The V gene is TRBV5-4, the J gene TRBJ2-5; 7 nucleotides match TRBD1. The CDR3 is made up of 14 amino acids. Germline CDR1 reads SGHNT; CDR2 reads YYREEE (reference sequence). The J segment lost 5 bases and the V segment lost 2 bases, leaving 6 bases of the junction unmatched.

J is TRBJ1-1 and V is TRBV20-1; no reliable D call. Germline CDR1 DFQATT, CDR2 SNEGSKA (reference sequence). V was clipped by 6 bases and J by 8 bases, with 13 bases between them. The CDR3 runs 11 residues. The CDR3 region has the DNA TGCAGTGCCCCCGGGGAAGTCGAAGCTTTCTTT. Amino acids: CSAPGEVEAFF.

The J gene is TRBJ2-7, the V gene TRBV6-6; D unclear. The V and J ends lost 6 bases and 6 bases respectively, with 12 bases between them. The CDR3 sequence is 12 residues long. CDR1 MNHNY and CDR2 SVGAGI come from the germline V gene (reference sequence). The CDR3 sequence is CASSPQATEQYF. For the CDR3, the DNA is TGTGCCAGCAGCCCCCAGGCTACCGAGCAGTACTTC.

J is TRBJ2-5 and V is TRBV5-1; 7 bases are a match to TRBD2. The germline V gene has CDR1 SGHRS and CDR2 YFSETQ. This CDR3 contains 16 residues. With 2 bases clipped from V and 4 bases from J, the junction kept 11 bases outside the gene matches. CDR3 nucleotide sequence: TGCGCCAGCAGCTTAGGCCCGACTAGCCCAGGAGAGACCCAGTACTTC. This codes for CASSLGPTSPGETQYF. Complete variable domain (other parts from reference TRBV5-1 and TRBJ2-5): KAGVTQTPRYLIKTRGQQVTLSCSPISGHRSVSWYQQTPGQGLQFLFEYFSETQRNKGNFPGRFSGRQFSNSRSEMNVSTLELGDSALYLCASSLGPTSPGETQYFGPGTRLLVL.

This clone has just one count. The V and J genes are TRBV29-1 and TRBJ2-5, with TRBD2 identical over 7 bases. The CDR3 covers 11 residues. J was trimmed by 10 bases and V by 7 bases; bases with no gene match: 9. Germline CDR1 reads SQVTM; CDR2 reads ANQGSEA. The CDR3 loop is CSGGTGGSQYF. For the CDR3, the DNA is TGCAGCGGAGGGACCGGGGGGAGCCAGTACTTC.

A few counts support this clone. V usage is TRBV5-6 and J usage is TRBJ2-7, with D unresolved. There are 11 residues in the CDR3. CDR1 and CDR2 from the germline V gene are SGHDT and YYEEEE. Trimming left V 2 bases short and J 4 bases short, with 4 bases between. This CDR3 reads CASSFLYEQYF. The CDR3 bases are TGTGCCAGCAGCTTCCTTTACGAGCAGTACTTC.

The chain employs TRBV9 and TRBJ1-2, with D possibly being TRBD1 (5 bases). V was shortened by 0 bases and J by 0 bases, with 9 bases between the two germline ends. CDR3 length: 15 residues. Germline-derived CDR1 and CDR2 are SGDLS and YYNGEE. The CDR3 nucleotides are TGTGCCAGCAGCGTAGCGACAGCTACTAACTATGGCTACACCTTC. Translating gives CASSVATATNYGYTF.

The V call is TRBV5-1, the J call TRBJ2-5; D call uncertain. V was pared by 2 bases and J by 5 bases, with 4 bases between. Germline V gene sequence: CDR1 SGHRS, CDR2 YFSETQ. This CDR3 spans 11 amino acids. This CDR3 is CASSFGETQYF. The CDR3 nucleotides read TGCGCCAGCAGCTTCGGCGAGACCCAGTACTTC.

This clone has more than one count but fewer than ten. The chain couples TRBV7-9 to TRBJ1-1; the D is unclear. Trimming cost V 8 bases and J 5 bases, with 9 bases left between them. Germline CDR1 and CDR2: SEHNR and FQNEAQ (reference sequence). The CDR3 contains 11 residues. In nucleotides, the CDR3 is TGTGCCAGCTTCTGGACGACTGAAGCTTTCTTT. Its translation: CASFWTTEAFF.

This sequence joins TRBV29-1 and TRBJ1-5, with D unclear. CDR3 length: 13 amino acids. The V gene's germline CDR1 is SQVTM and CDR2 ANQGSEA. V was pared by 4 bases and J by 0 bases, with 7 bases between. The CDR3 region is CSVAENSNQPQHF. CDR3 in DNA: TGCAGCGTTGCTGAGAATAGCAATCAGCCCCAGCATTTT.

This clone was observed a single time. CDR3 sequence reads: CASTKEGLGYTF. The CDR3 DNA sequence: TGTGCCAGCACTAAAGAAGGCCTCGGCTACACCTTC. V gene TRBV6-1 combines with J gene TRBJ1-2; no clear D. This CDR3 spans 12 amino acids. CDR1 and CDR2 (germline): MNHNS, SASEGT. V was cut by 7 bases and J by 8 bases, with 14 bases left in between.

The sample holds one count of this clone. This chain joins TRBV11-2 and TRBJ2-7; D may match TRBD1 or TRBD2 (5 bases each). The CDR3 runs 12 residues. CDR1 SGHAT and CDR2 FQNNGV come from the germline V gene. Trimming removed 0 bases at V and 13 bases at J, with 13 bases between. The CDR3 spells CASSLEAGTLYF. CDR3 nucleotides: TGTGCCAGCAGCTTAGAAGCAGGGACCTTATACTTC.

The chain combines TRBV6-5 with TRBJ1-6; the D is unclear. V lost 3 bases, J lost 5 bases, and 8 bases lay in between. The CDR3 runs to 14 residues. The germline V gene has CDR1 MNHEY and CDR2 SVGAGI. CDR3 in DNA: TGTGCCAGCAGTTATAGGATGAATAATTCACCCCTCCACTTT. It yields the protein CASSYRMNNSPLHF.

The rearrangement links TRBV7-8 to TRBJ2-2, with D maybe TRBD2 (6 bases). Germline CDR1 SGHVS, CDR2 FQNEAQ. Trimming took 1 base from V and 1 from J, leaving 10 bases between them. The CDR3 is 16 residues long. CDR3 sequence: CASSLGRGQNTGELFF. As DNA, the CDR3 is TGTGCCAGCAGCTTAGGGCGGGGCCAGAACACCGGGGAGCTGTTTTTT.

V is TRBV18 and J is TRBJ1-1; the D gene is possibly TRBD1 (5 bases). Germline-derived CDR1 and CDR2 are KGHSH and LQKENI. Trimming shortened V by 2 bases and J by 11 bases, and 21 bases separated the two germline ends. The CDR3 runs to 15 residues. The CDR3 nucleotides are TGTGCCAGCTCACCAGTTGGCGGGGACGGGAGGGATGCTTTCTTT. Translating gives CASSPVGGDGRDAFF.

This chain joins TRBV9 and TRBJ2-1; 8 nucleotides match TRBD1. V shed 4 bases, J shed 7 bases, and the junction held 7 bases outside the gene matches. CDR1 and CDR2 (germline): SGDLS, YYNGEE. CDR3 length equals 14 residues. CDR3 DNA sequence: TGTGCCAGCAGCCCAGCGTACAGGGGGAATGAGCAGTTCTTC. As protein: CASSPAYRGNEQFF.

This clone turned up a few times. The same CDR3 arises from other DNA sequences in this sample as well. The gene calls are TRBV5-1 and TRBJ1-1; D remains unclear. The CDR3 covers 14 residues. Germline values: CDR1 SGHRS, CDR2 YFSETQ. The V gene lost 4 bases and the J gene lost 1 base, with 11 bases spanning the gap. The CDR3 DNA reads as TGCGCCAGCAGCCCCGGGCACCAGAACACTGAAGCTTTCTTT. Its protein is CASSPGHQNTEAFF.

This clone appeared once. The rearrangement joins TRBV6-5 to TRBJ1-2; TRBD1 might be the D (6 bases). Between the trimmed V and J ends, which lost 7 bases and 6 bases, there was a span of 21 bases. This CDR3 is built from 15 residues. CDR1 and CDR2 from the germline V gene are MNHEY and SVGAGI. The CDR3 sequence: CASTPRTRGTDGYTF. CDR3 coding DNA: TGTGCCAGCACCCCTAGGACCAGGGGAACCGATGGCTACACCTTC.

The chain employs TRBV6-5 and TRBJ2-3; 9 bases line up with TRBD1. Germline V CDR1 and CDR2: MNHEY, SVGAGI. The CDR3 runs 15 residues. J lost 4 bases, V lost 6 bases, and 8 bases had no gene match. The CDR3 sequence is CASRGGQGNPDTQYF. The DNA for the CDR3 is TGTGCCAGCAGGGGAGGACAGGGGAATCCAGATACGCAGTATTTT.